Listed below are T cell receptor beta chains from one sample, sequenced in a study of T cells after yellow fever vaccination. TCRdb re-called the 5' RACE reads through MiXCR, storing one row per CDR3 protein. Among some 550,000 distinct CDR3 sequences listed, over 15% were seen once. Sequencing was performed on PBMCs, taken 15 days after the yellow fever booster vaccination. The receptors stem from a young man who received the YFV17D yellow fever vaccine. CDR3s include the opening cysteine and the closing phenylalanine or tryptophan. The order of the fields is J gene, D gene, V gene, clone size, CDR3 DNA, CDR3 protein. D genes are given only for firm matches. Rows may omit the clone size; those that give it use once, few, many or a size class.

>TRBJ1-3|NA|TRBV12-5|NA
TGTGCTTCGTCGTGGCTCTCTGGAAACACCATATATTTT
CASSWLSGNTIYF
>TRBJ2-1|TRBD2|TRBV20-1|NA
TGCAGTGCTAGAGATGATGCGGGAGGGAGCTCCTACAATGAGCAGTTCTTC
CSARDDAGGSSYNEQFF
>TRBJ2-3|TRBD2|TRBV20-1|NA
TGCAGTGCTAGTGCTAGCGGGTGGGATAGTACGCAGTATTTT
CSASASGWDSTQYF
>TRBJ1-3|NA|TRBV4-3|NA
TGCGCCAGCAGCCAAGCCAGGACTTCTGGAAACACCATATATTTT
CASSQARTSGNTIYF
>TRBJ1-1|NA|TRBV15|NA
TGTGCCACCAGCAGAAGGGACGCCGAACGAGCTTTCTTT
CATSRRDAERAFF
>TRBJ2-2|TRBD2|TRBV7-7|few
TGTGCTAGCAGTCCCGGGACTAGGACCGGGGAGCTGTTTTTT
CASSPGTRTGELFF
>TRBJ2-1|NA|TRBV6-1|NA
TGTGCCAGCAGTACCCTGGGGCCTTACAATGAGCAGTTCTTC
CASSTLGPYNEQFF
>TRBJ1-1|NA|TRBV19|NA
TGTGCCAGTACCATAGTGGGCCCCCGCCGGAACACTGAAGCTTTCTTT
CASTIVGPRRNTEAFF
>TRBJ2-2|TRBD1|TRBV12-3/TRBV12-4|NA
TGTGCCAGCAGTTTATCGAGACAGGGAAACACCGGGGAGCTGTTTTTT
CASSLSRQGNTGELFF
>TRBJ2-5|TRBD2|TRBV24-1|NA
TGTGCCACCAGTGATCGAGGGACTAGCGGGCCCCCCCAGCGAGAGACCCAGTACTTC
CATSDRGTSGPPQRETQYF
>TRBJ2-7|TRBD2|TRBV7-9|many
TGTGCCAGCACCACACCCGGAGGCGGGAGCTCCTACGAGCAGTACTTC
CASTTPGGGSSYEQYF
>TRBJ2-5|NA|TRBV20-1|few
TGCAGTGCTACAAGGACGGCGAAAGAGACCCAGTACTTC
CSATRTAKETQYF
>TRBJ1-6|NA|TRBV20-1|few
TGCAGTGCTAGAGATCAAAGGAGCTCCTATAATTCACCCCTCCACTTT
CSARDQRSSYNSPLHF
>TRBJ1-5|TRBD1|TRBV7-6|few
TGTGCCAGCAGCGCGGGACAGGGTCAGCCCCAGCATTTT
CASSAGQGQPQHF
>TRBJ1-2|TRBD1|TRBV7-8|few
TGTGCCAGCAGCCGGACAGGGGTGAGCTATGGCTACACCTTC
CASSRTGVSYGYTF
>TRBJ2-4|NA|TRBV27|NA
TGTGCCAGCAGCCAAAAACCTGGGTGGGCCAAAAACATTCAGTACTTC
CASSQKPGWAKNIQYF
>TRBJ2-2|TRBD2|TRBV12-3/TRBV12-4|NA
TGTGCCAGCAGTCCCCGGGAGGGCAACACCGGGGAGCTGTTTTTT
CASSPREGNTGELFF
>TRBJ2-7|NA|TRBV29-1|few
TGCAGCGTCCTCGGGCAGGGGGGTTCCTACGAGCAGTACTTC
CSVLGQGGSYEQYF
>TRBJ2-1|NA|TRBV15|few
TGTGCCACCAGCTACTCCAGGGATTACAATGAGCAGTTCTTC
CATSYSRDYNEQFF
>TRBJ2-1|NA|TRBV3-1|NA
TGTGCCAGCATCCAAGAGGGCTCCTACAATGAGCAGTTCTTC
CASIQEGSYNEQFF
>TRBJ2-5|NA|TRBV29-1|few
TGCAGCGTTGGGACAGCATACCAAGAGACCCAGTACTTC
CSVGTAYQETQYF
>TRBJ2-1|TRBD2|TRBV5-4|NA
TGTGCCAGCAGCCATTTGCGGGAGACTTACAATGAGCAGTTCTTC
CASSHLRETYNEQFF
>TRBJ2-7|NA|TRBV12-3/TRBV12-4|few
TGTGCCAGCAGCCCCCTCCCCGGCGACGAGCAGTACTTC
CASSPLPGDEQYF
>TRBJ2-7|TRBD1|TRBV5-1|few
TGCGCCAGCAGCTTGGTGGGGACAGGGCTCACCGCCTCCTACGAGCAGTACTTC
CASSLVGTGLTASYEQYF
>TRBJ1-2|TRBD1|TRBV7-9|NA
TGTGCCAGCAGCCAGAGTAAGGACAGGAAGGGAATAGATGGCTACACCTTC
CASSQSKDRKGIDGYTF
>TRBJ2-7|TRBD1|TRBV20-1|few
TGCAGTGCTAGTAGGGACAGGGGGGACGAGCAGTACTTC
CSASRDRGDEQYF
>TRBJ2-7|TRBD1|TRBV9|few
TGTGCCAGCAGCGCATCTACCGGGACAGACTCCTACGAGCAGTACTTC
CASSASTGTDSYEQYF
>TRBJ2-2|TRBD2|TRBV12-3/TRBV12-4|few
TGTGCCAGCAGCTGGGGGCTAGCGGGAAACACCGGGGAGCTGTTTTTT
CASSWGLAGNTGELFF
>TRBJ1-1|NA|TRBV19|many
TGTGCCAGTACCGGACGGTACACTGAAGCTTTCTTT
CASTGRYTEAFF
>TRBJ2-7|TRBD2|TRBV20-1|NA
TGCAGTGCCACAGCCTTAAGACTAGCTTACTACGAGCAGTACTTC
CSATALRLAYYEQYF
>TRBJ1-5|NA|TRBV11-2|few
TGTGCCAGCAGCTTAGAACAGGGAGTGCTCCGAAATCAGCCCCAGCATTTT
CASSLEQGVLRNQPQHF
>TRBJ2-1|TRBD2|TRBV6-4|few
TGTGCCAGCAGTGACTCAAGCGGGATTTCAAATGAGCAGTTCTTC
CASSDSSGISNEQFF
>TRBJ2-3|NA|TRBV29-1|NA
TGCAGCGTTCACAGGGATACGCAGTATTTT
CSVHRDTQYF
>TRBJ2-2|NA|TRBV12-3/TRBV12-4|NA
TGTGCCAGCACCTGGGTGGGGGCGCGAGGAACCGGGGAGCTGCTTTTT
CASTWVGARGTGELLF
>TRBJ2-7|NA|TRBV6-5|few
TGTGCCAGCAGTTACTCACGCCGATTAACCGGAGGCGAGCAGTACTTC
CASSYSRRLTGGEQYF
>TRBJ2-5|NA|TRBV29-1|NA
TGCAGCGTTCGCTCGGGAGAGACCCAGTACTTC
CSVRSGETQYF
>TRBJ2-1|TRBD1|TRBV10-2|NA
TGCGCCACACAGGGGGGAACCTACAATGAGCAGTTCTTC
CATQGGTYNEQFF
>TRBJ1-1|TRBD1|TRBV12-3/TRBV12-4|NA
TGTGCCAGCACCCCCGTAGGACAGGGGTTTTTTACTGAAGCTTTCTTT
CASTPVGQGFFTEAFF
>TRBJ2-5|NA|TRBV24-1|NA
TGTGCCACCAGTGATTTGACGCGAGAGACCCAGTACTTC
CATSDLTRETQYF
>TRBJ2-7|NA|TRBV10-3|NA
TGTGCCATCAGTGGGGGAGGGGGGAGCTCCTACGAGCAGTACTTC
CAISGGGGSSYEQYF
>TRBJ2-1|TRBD2|TRBV20-1|few
TGCAGTGCTCCCGAAGCGGGGGGCCCCTACAATGAGCAGTTCTTC
CSAPEAGGPYNEQFF
>TRBJ2-1|TRBD2|TRBV27|NA
TGTGCCAGCAGCCCGTTTAGCGGGAGGACTAATGAGCAGTTCTTC
CASSPFSGRTNEQFF
>TRBJ2-1|NA|TRBV27|few
TGTGCCAGCAGTCAAGCGGGCTCCTACAATGAGCAGTTCTTC
CASSQAGSYNEQFF
>TRBJ2-5|TRBD1|TRBV24-1|few
TGTGCCACCAGTGACTCCGGGACAGGGGGCAAAGAGACCCAGTACTTC
CATSDSGTGGKETQYF
>TRBJ2-1|NA|TRBV20-1|few
TGCAGTGCTAGATCCCCTGGGGGACCGCGAGGGAATGAGCAGTTCTTC
CSARSPGGPRGNEQFF
>TRBJ2-3|NA|TRBV12-3/TRBV12-4|few
TGTGCCAGCAGAGCCAAGCAGACTAGCACAGATACGCAGTATTTT
CASRAKQTSTDTQYF
>TRBJ2-2|TRBD2|TRBV28|few
TGTGCCAGCAGGGTGCCGACAGCGGGAGGGCGGAGCGGGGAGCTGTTTTTT
CASRVPTAGGRSGELFF
>TRBJ2-5|NA|TRBV29-1|NA
TGCAGCGTTGAAAGAAGCGGGTCCGATGAGACCCAGTACTTC
CSVERSGSDETQYF
>TRBJ2-1|NA|TRBV4-2|NA
TGTGCCAGCAGCCAAGCGGGGAATGAGCAGTTCTTC
CASSQAGNEQFF
>TRBJ1-1|TRBD1|TRBV12-3/TRBV12-4|NA
TGTGCCAGCAGGCTTTACGGGACAGGGGGTAACACTGAAGCTTTCTTT
CASRLYGTGGNTEAFF
>TRBJ2-1|NA|TRBV6-4|NA
TGTGCCAGCATGCCCTCAGGGGCGAGCTCCTACAATGAGCAGTTCTTC
CASMPSGASSYNEQFF
>TRBJ1-2|NA|TRBV30|NA
TGTGCCTGGAGCGGGGCCGCTATCCGCTACACCTTC
CAWSGAAIRYTF
>TRBJ2-7|TRBD2|TRBV6-1|few
TGTGCCAGCAGTGATCCAGGACTAGCGGGAACCTACGAGCAGTACTTC
CASSDPGLAGTYEQYF
>TRBJ1-1|TRBD1|TRBV5-1|few
TGCGCCAGCAGCGACCGGACAGGAGGGATGGCTGAAGCTTTCTTT
CASSDRTGGMAEAFF